Below, 14 T cell receptor beta chains from the same sample are listed, as sequenced in a study of chronic HIV infection and antiretroviral therapy (dated by TCRdb to the mid-2010s). The library was prepared using 5' RACE. TCRdb names Illumina MiSeq as the instrument used. The public sequencing data were trimmed at Q25 with fastp and processed into clonotypes with MiXCR by TCRdb, which kept only in-frame beta chains. Rows with one shared CDR3 protein collapse into an entry with the most common genes and DNA. The sample table contains more than 40,000 distinct CDR3 sequences; only one count was recorded for about a fifth of them. The ten largest account for approximately 3% of the sample. Sequenced material: peripheral blood. Receptors originate from an adult who had HIV and had not received antiretroviral therapy, or was an uninfected healthy control (not recorded which).

This chain uses TRBV6-5 with TRBJ2-7, with 12 bases aligning to TRBD2. The V gene end was trimmed by 5 bases and the J gene end by 0 bases; junction bases not matched to a gene: 2. This CDR3 is 15 amino acids long. Germline CDR1 MNHEY, CDR2 SVGAGI. The CDR3: CASSPTSGSSYEQYF. The CDR3 DNA sequence: TGTGCCAGCAGTCCGACTAGCGGGAGCTCCTACGAGCAGTACTTC.

V gene TRBV10-2 combines with J gene TRBJ2-7; 8 bases map to TRBD1. Trimming took 5 bases from V and 0 from J; bases not matched to a gene: 12. Germline lookup yields CDR1 WSHSY and CDR2 SAAADI. This CDR3 is 17 amino acids long. This CDR3 is CASSRSAGQVGSYEQYF. The CDR3 bases are TGCGCCAGCAGTAGGAGTGCGGGACAGGTCGGCTCCTACGAGCAGTACTTC.

This clonotype appeared a few times. The chain has TRBV4-1 and TRBJ1-5; unclear D gene. CDR1 and CDR2 (germline): MGHRA, YSYEKL. This CDR3 spans 14 amino acids. V was pared by 0 bases and J by 3 bases, with 6 bases between. DNA for the CDR3: TGCGCCAGCAGCCAAGAAGGGCTCAATCAGCCCCAGCATTTT. Translating gives CASSQEGLNQPQHF.

This clonotype was detected a few times. The gene calls are TRBV28 and TRBJ2-7; TRBD1 agrees at 8 bases. Trimming removed 3 bases from V and 7 bases from J; junction bases left unmatched: 11. Germline CDR1 is MDHEN and CDR2 is SYDVKM. CDR3 length equals 15 residues. This CDR3 is CASSFSDRDSQEQYF. The CDR3 bases are TGTGCCAGCAGTTTTTCGGACAGGGACAGCCAGGAGCAGTACTTC. Full variable domain (missing parts from reference TRBV28 and TRBJ2-7): DVKVTQSSRYLVKRTGEKVFLECVQDMDHENMFWYRQDPGLGLRLIYFSYDVKMKEKGDIPEGYSVSREKKERFSLILESASTNQTSMYLCASSFSDRDSQEQYFGPGTRLTVT.

This clonotype was picked up a small number of times. The rearrangement joins TRBV7-9 to TRBJ1-2; D uncertain. The CDR3 has 14 residues. Germline V gene lookup returns CDR1 SEHNR and CDR2 FQNEAQ (reference sequence). V was shortened by 5 bases and J by 6 bases, with 16 bases between the two germline ends. DNA for the CDR3: TGTGCCAGCAGCCGGCGGCAAGCCACGGATGGCTACACCTTC. It encodes CASSRRQATDGYTF.

This clonotype appeared many times. The chain links TRBV28 to TRBJ1-5; 12 bases line up with TRBD1. Germline loops: CDR1 MDHEN, CDR2 SYDVKM. The CDR3 has 17 residues. V was pared by 5 bases and J by 0 bases, with 5 bases of the junction left unmatched. CDR3 protein: CASSLGTGGFSNQPQHF. DNA for the CDR3: TGTGCCAGCAGTCTCGGGACAGGGGGCTTTAGCAATCAGCCCCAGCATTTT.

This clonotype was picked up a small number of times. The genes are TRBV11-2 and TRBJ1-5, with 7 bases fitting TRBD1. J lost 4 bases, V lost 5 bases, and 5 bases had no gene match. The CDR3 has 14 amino acids. CDR1 is SGHAT and CDR2 is FQNNGV in the germline V gene. This CDR3 reads CASSIKQGNQPQHF. In nucleotides, the CDR3 is TGTGCCAGCAGCATTAAACAGGGGAATCAGCCCCAGCATTTT.

This clonotype was counted ten times or more. The chain is built from TRBV3-1 and TRBJ2-3; D ambiguous. The CDR3 is made up of 15 amino acids. The germline CDR1 and CDR2 sequences are LGHDT and YNNKEL (reference sequence). V lost 4 bases, J lost 2 bases, and 13 bases lay in between. Here the CDR3 reads CASSLPKGLTDTQYF. In DNA, the CDR3 is TGTGCCAGCAGCCTACCCAAGGGCCTCACAGATACGCAGTATTTT.

The V and J genes are TRBV28 and TRBJ1-1; TRBD1 agrees at 7 bases. The CDR3 extends over 13 amino acids. J lost 4 bases, V lost 4 bases, and 3 bases had no gene match. The germline gives CDR1 MDHEN, CDR2 SYDVKM. In DNA, the CDR3 is TGTGCCAGCAGTTCACAGGGGACCACTGAAGCTTTCTTT. This gives the protein CASSSQGTTEAFF.

This clonotype was observed a handful of times. The chain carries TRBV12-3 or TRBV12-4 and TRBJ2-1, with unresolved D. The CDR3 loop spans 13 amino acids. Trimming took 1 base from V and 7 from J, leaving 8 bases between them. CDR3: CASSLEPRNEQFF. Written as DNA, the CDR3 is TGTGCCAGCAGTTTAGAGCCGCGGAATGAGCAGTTCTTC.

The chain uses TRBV6-1 and TRBJ2-7, with D possibly TRBD2 on 5 matching bases. V lost 4 bases to trimming and J lost 7 bases, with 17 bases between them. This CDR3 has 14 amino acids. Germline values: CDR1 MNHNS, CDR2 SASEGT. CDR3 DNA: TGTGCCAGCAGTGTTTGGACTTCCCCGGTTGAGCAGTACTTC. Translation gives CASSVWTSPVEQYF.

This clonotype was counted only a few times. This sequence joins TRBV29-1 and TRBJ2-3; a possible D gene is TRBD2 (6 bases). Per germline, CDR1 SQVTM and CDR2 ANQGSEA. Trimming left V 4 bases short and J 4 bases short, with 18 bases between. The CDR3 has 15 amino acids. The CDR3 coding sequence is TGCAGCGTTGGGGGTTCGGGGGAAGGCCCAGATACGCAGTATTTT. Translated, it gives CSVGGSGEGPDTQYF.

In its sample, this clonotype was seen a few times. The chain is built from TRBV28 and TRBJ2-1, with 10 bases matching TRBD2. Germline assignment: CDR1 MDHEN and CDR2 SYDVKM. The junction had 4 bases not matched to a gene; V was cut back by 3 bases and J by 5 bases. The CDR3 runs 15 residues. In DNA, the CDR3 is TGTGCCAGCAGTTTTTGGACTAGCGGAAACAATGAGCAGTTCTTC. This gives the protein CASSFWTSGNNEQFF.

In this sample, this clonotype turned up a few times. The chain uses TRBV28 and TRBJ2-7; D possibly corresponds to TRBD1 (5 bases). Germline V gene data show CDR1 as MDHEN and CDR2 as SYDVKM. Trimming removed 4 bases at V and 4 bases at J, with 20 bases between. The CDR3 spans 16 residues. In DNA, the CDR3 is TGTGCCAGCAGTTCCTCCCCGACAGCTGCTAAGTACGAGCAGTACTTC. Its protein is CASSSSPTAAKYEQYF.